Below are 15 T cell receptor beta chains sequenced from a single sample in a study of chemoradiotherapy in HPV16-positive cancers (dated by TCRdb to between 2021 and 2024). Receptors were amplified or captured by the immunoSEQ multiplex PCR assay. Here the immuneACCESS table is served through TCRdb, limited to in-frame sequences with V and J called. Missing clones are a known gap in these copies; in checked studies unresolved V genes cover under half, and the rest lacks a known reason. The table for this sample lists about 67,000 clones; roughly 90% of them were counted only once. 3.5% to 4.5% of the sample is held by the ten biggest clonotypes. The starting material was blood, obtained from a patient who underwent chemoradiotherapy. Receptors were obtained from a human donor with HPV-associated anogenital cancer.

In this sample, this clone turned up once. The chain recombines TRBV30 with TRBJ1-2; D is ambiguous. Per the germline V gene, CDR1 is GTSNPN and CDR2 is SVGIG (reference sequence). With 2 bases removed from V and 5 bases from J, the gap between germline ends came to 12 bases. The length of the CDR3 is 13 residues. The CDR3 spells CAWSSMGQYGYTF. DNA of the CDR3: TGTGCCTGGAGTTCGATGGGTCAATATGGCTACACCTTC.

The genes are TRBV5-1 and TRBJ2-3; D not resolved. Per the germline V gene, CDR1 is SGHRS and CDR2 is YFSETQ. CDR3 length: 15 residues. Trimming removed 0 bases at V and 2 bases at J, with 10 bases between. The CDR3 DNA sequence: TGCGCCAGCAGCTTGGATCCGGGTACCACAGATACGCAGTATTTT. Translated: CASSLDPGTTDTQYF. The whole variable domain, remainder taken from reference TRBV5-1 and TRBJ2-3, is KAGVTQTPRYLIKTRGQQVTLSCSPISGHRSVSWYQQTPGQGLQFLFEYFSETQRNKGNFPGRFSGRQFSNSRSEMNVSTLELGDSALYLCASSLDPGTTDTQYFGPGTRLTVL.

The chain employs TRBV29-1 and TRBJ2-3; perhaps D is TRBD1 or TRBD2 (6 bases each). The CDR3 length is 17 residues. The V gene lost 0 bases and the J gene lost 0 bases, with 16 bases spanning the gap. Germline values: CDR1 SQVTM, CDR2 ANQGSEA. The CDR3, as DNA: TGCAGCGTTGAAGATCCGTTCGGGGGCAAGAGCACAGATACGCAGTATTTT. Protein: CSVEDPFGGKSTDTQYF.

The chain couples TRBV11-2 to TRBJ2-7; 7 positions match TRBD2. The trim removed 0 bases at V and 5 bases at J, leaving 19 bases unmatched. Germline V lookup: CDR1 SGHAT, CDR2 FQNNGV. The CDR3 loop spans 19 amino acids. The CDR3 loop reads CASSLDLPVSGGSLNEQYF. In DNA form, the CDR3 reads TGTGCCAGCAGCTTAGATCTACCCGTTTCTGGCGGGAGTTTGAACGAGCAGTACTTC. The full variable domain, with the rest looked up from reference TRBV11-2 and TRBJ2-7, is EAGVAQSPRYKIIEKRQSVAFWCNPISGHATLYWYQQILGQGPKLLIQFQNNGVVDDSQLPKDRFSAERLKGVDSTLKIQPAKLEDSAVYLCASSLDLPVSGGSLNEQYFGPGTRLTVT.

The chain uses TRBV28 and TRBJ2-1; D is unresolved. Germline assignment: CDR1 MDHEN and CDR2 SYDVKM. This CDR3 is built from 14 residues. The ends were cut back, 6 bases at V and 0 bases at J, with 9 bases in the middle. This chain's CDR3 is CASRQVSSYNEQFF. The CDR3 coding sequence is TGTGCCAGCAGACAAGTGAGCTCCTACAATGAGCAGTTCTTC.

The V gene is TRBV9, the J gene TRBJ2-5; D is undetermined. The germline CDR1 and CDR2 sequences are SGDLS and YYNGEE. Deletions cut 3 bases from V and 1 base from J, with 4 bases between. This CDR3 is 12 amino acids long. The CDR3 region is CASSGTQETQYF. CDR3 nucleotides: TGTGCCAGCAGCGGGACCCAAGAGACCCAGTACTTC.

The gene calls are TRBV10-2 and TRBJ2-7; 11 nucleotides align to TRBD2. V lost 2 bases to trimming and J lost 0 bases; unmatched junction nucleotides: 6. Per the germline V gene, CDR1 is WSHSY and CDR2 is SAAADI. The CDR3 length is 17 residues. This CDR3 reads CASSEGLAGPSSYEQYF. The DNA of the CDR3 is TGCGCCAGCAGTGAGGGACTAGCGGGTCCGAGCTCCTACGAGCAGTACTTC.

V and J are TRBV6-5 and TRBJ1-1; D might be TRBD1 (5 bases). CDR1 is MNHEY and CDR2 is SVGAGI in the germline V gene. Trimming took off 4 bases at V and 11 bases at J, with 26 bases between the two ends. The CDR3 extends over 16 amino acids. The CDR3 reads CASSSFSGTYSREAFF. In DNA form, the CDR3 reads TGTGCCAGCAGTTCCTTTTCCGGGACGTATAGTCGGGAGGCTTTCTTT.

CDR3: CASSQLGSFEQYF. DNA for the CDR3: TGCGCCAGCAGCCAACTAGGTTCGTTCGAGCAGTACTTC. The chain uses TRBV5-1 and TRBJ2-7; the D gene is possibly TRBD2 (5 bases). This CDR3 comprises 13 residues. Looked up from germline, CDR1 is SGHRS and CDR2 is YFSETQ. The V and J ends lost 4 bases and 6 bases respectively, with 14 bases between them.

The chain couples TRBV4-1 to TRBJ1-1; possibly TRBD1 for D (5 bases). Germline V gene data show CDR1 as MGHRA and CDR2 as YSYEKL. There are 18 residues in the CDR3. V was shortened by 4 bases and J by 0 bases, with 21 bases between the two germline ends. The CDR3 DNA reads TGCGCCAGCAGCCCAACCAACACCGGGACGGGTATGAACACTGAAGCTTTCTTT. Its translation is CASSPTNTGTGMNTEAFF.

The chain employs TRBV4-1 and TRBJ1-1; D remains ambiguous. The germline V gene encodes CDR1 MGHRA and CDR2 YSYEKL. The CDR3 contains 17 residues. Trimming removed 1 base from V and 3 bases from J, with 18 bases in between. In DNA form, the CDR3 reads TGCGCCAGCAGCCAAGCGGCGGTCGGGCCCTGGGACACTGAAGCTTTCTTT. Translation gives CASSQAAVGPWDTEAFF.

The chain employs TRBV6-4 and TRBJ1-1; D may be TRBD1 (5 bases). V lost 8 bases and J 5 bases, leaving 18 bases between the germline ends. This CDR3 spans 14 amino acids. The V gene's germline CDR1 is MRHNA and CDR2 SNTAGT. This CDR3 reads CASARDHIGTEAFF. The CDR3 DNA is TGTGCCAGCGCCCGGGACCATATTGGGACTGAAGCTTTCTTT.

CDR3 sequence reads: CASSLKGVSQWMGAEAFF. The CDR3 DNA follows: TGTGCCAGCAGCTTAAAAGGCGTGAGCCAGTGGATGGGGGCTGAAGCTTTCTTT. The chain combines TRBV11-2 with TRBJ1-1, with a possible D match to TRBD1 (5 bases). The V end lost 2 bases, the J end lost 6 bases, and 25 bases lay between the germline ends. The germline V gene encodes CDR1 SGHAT and CDR2 FQNNGV. The CDR3 is made up of 18 amino acids.

Written as DNA, the CDR3 is TGTGCCAGCAGCTTACCGGGCGGCGACACTGAAGCTTTCTTT. Its protein is CASSLPGGDTEAFF. The J gene is TRBJ1-1, the V gene TRBV5-4; D gene unclear. The CDR3 covers 14 residues. V was pared by 2 bases and J by 3 bases, with 11 bases between. The V gene's germline CDR1 is SGHNT and CDR2 YYREEE (reference sequence).

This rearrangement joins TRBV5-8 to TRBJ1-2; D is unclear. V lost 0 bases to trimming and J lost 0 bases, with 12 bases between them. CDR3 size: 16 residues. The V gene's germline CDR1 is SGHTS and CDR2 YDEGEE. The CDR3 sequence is CASSLGLEFTNYGYTF. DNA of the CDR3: TGTGCCAGCAGCTTGGGTTTGGAATTTACTAACTATGGCTACACCTTC.